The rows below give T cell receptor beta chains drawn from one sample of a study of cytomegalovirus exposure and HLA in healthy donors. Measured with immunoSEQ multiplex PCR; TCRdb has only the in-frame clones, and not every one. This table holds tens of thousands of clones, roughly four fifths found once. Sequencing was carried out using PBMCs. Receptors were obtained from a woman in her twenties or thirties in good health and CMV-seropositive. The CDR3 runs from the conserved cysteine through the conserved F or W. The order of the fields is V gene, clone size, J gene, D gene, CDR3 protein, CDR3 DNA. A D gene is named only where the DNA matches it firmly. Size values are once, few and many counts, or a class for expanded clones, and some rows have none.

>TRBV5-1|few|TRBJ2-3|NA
CASSLVVNRGKLSTDTQYF
TGCGCCAGCAGCTTGGTGGTTAATCGGGGGAAGCTGAGCACAGATACGCAGTATTTT
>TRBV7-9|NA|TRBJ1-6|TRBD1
CASSLGQGFENSPLHF
TGTGCCAGCAGCTTAGGACAGGGGTTTGAGAATTCACCCCTCCACTTT
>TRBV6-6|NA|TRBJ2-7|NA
CASSYGRERSEQYF
TGTGCCAGCAGTTACGGTCGGGAGCGAAGCGAGCAGTACTTC
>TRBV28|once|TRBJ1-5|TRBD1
CASSLSPFGQGGSYSNQPQHF
TGTGCCAGCAGTTTATCTCCGTTTGGACAGGGAGGGTCTTATAGCAATCAGCCCCAGCATTTT
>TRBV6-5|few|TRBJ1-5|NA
CASRTPRNSNQPQHF
TGTGCCAGCAGGACCCCCAGGAATAGCAATCAGCCCCAGCATTTT
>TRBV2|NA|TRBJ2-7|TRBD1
CASCPTVGQFYEQYF
TGTGCCAGCTGCCCCACCGTGGGACAGTTCTACGAGCAGTACTTC
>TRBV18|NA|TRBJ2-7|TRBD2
CASSLLSGTSHNEQYF
TGTGCCAGCTCCCTACTCTCCGGGACTAGTCACAACGAGCAGTACTTC
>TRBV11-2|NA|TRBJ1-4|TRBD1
CASRRQGWNEKLFF
TGTGCCAGCAGGAGACAGGGGTGGAACGAAAAACTGTTTTTT
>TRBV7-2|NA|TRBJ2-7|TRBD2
CASSSGLAYEQYF
TGTGCCAGCAGCTCCGGACTAGCCTACGAGCAGTACTTC
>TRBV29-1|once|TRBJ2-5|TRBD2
CSVVTSGQTQYF
TGCAGCGTTGTGACTAGCGGACAGACCCAGTACTTC
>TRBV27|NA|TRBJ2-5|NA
CASSYLYQETQYF
TGTGCCAGCAGTTACTTGTACCAAGAGACCCAGTACTTC
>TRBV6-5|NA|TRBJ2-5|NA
CASKGDNQETQYF
TGTGCCAGCAAAGGGGACAATCAAGAGACCCAGTACTTC
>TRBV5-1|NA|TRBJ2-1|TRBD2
CASRPAISVGTRDNEQFF
TGCGCCAGCAGGCCCGCTATAAGCGTCGGGACTAGAGATAATGAGCAGTTCTTC
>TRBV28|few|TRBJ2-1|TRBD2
CASSLRVRGRTSGPGWTNEQFF
TGTGCCAGCAGTTTAAGGGTGCGCGGGCGGACTAGCGGGCCTGGCTGGACCAATGAGCAGTTCTTC
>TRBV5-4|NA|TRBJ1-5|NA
CASSFDGDGPQHF
TGTGCCAGCAGCTTCGACGGAGATGGCCCCCAGCATTTT
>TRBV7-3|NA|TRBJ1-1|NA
CASSGNRNTEAFF
TGTGCCAGCAGCGGTAACAGGAACACTGAAGCTTTCTTT
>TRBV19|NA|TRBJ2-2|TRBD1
CASISRGQGATGELFF
TGTGCCAGTATCTCCCGGGGACAGGGGGCCACCGGGGAGCTGTTTTTT
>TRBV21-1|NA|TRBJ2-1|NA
CASSKRGRQGAYNEQFF
TGTGCCAGCAGCAAACGAGGGCGGCAGGGGGCTTACAATGAGCAGTTCTTC
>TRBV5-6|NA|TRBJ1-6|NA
CASSFKATYNSPLHF
TGTGCCAGCAGCTTCAAAGCCACCTATAATTCACCCCTCCACTTT
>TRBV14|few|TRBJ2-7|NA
CASSDTGGSSYEQYF
TGTGCCAGCAGCGATACCGGCGGATCTTCCTACGAGCAGTACTTC
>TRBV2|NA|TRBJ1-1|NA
CASTESPLAFF
TGTGCCAGCACCGAGAGCCCACTGGCTTTCTTT
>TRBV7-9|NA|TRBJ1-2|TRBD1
CASSLLGQKNYGYTF
TGTGCCAGCAGCTTATTGGGACAGAAGAACTATGGCTACACCTTC
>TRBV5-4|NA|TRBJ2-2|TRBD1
CASSTGQALNTGELFF
TGTGCCAGCAGCACGGGACAGGCCTTGAACACCGGGGAGCTGTTTTTT
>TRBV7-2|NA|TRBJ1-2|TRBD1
CASSGQGALYGYTF
TGTGCCAGCAGCGGACAGGGGGCCCTCTATGGCTACACCTTC
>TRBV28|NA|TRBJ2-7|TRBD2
CASMGTSGSKSPYEQYF
TGTGCCAGCATGGGGACTAGCGGGAGTAAAAGCCCCTACGAGCAGTACTTC
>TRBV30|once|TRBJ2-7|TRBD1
CAWRPRGLGPYEQYF
TGTGCCTGGAGGCCCAGGGGGCTGGGGCCCTACGAGCAGTACTTC
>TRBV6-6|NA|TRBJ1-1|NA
CASRLHGNTEAFF
TGTGCCAGCAGATTACATGGGAACACTGAAGCTTTCTTT
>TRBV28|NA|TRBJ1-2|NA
CASTRLGGYTF
TGTGCCAGCACCAGACTTGGTGGCTACACCTTC
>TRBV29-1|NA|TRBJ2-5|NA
CSVATVREQYF
TGCAGCGTCGCCACAGTCCGGGAGCAGTACTTC
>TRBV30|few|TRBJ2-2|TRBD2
CACHPGLAVNTGELFF
TGTGCCTGCCACCCCGGACTAGCGGTGAACACCGGGGAGCTGTTTTTT
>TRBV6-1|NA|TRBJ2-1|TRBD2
CASSEKSSGYREQFF
TGTGCCAGCAGTGAAAAGTCTAGCGGGTATCGTGAGCAGTTCTTC
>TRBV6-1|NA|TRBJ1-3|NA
CASSEETVSGNTIYF
TGTGCCAGCAGTGAAGAAACAGTCTCTGGAAACACCATATATTTT
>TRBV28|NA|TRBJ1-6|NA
CASSTGGNNSPLHF
TGTGCCAGCTCGACCGGAGGAAATAATTCACCCCTCCACTTT
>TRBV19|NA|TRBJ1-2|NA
CASSADKQGYYGYTF
TGTGCCAGTAGTGCAGATAAACAGGGCTACTATGGCTACACCTTC
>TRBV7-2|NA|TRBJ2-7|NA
CASSLGGADEQYF
TGTGCCAGCAGCTTAGGGGGAGCTGACGAGCAGTACTTC
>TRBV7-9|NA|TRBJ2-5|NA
CASSFLTANQETQYF
TGTGCCAGCAGCTTTCTGACAGCTAACCAAGAGACCCAGTACTTC
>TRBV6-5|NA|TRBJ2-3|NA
CASSYSHGTSDTQYF
TGTGCCAGCAGTTACTCGCACGGGACTTCAGATACGCAGTATTTT
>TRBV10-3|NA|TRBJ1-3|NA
CAINGREANTIYF
TGTGCCATCAACGGCAGGGAGGCGAACACCATATATTTT
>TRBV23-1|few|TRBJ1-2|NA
CASRLQNSIYGYTF
TGCGCCAGCAGACTCCAGAACAGCATCTATGGCTACACCTTC
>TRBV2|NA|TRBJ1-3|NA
CASGYRAGNTIYF
TGTGCCAGTGGTTACAGGGCTGGAAACACCATATATTTT
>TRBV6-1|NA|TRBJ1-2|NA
CASSEAWPGFRDYGYTF
TGTGCCAGCAGTGAAGCGTGGCCGGGGTTCCGGGACTATGGCTACACCTTC
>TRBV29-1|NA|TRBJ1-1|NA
CSVDRYKQTNTEAFF
TGCAGCGTTGACAGGTACAAACAGACGAACACTGAAGCTTTCTTT
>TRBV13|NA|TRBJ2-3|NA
CASSLVRGRTDTQYF
TGTGCCAGCAGCTTGGTACGGGGGAGGACAGATACGCAGTATTTT
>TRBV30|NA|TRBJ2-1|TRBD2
CAYASGLAKGEQFF
TGTGCCTACGCCAGCGGACTAGCGAAGGGTGAGCAGTTCTTC
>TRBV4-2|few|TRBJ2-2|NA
CASSQDAGTGELFF
TGTGCCAGCAGCCAAGATGCAGGGACCGGGGAGCTGTTTTTT
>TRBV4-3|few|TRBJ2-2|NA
CASSQEGLFTGELFF
TGCGCCAGCAGCCAGGAAGGACTGTTCACCGGGGAGCTGTTTTTT
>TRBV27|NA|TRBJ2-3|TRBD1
CASSLSAGGATDTQYF
TGTGCCAGCAGTTTATCGGCAGGGGGAGCCACAGATACGCAGTATTTT
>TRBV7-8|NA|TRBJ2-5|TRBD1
CASSLVGGGWQETQYF
TGTGCCAGCAGCTTGGTAGGGGGCGGTTGGCAAGAGACCCAGTACTTC
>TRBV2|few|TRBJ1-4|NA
CASSQGNPNEKLFF
TGTGCCAGCAGCCAGGGCAACCCAAATGAAAAACTGTTTTTT
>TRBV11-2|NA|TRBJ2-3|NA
CASTQATDTQYF
TGTGCCAGCACCCAAGCCACAGATACGCAGTATTTT
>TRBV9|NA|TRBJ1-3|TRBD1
CASSVGQGLSGNTIYF
TGTGCCAGCAGCGTAGGACAGGGACTCTCTGGAAACACCATATATTTT
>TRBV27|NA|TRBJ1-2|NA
CASRTAGDNYGYTF
TGTGCCAGCAGGACAGCAGGGGACAACTATGGCTACACCTTC
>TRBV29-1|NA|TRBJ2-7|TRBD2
CSVDPGLAGGGEQYF
TGCAGCGTTGACCCGGGACTAGCGGGAGGGGGCGAGCAGTACTTC
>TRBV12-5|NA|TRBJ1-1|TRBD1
CASGLDRGRAEAFF
TGTGCTAGTGGGTTGGACAGGGGCCGTGCTGAAGCTTTCTTT
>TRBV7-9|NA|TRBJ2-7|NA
CASSLQLPGYEQYF
TGTGCCAGCAGCTTACAGCTCCCGGGGTACGAGCAGTACTTC